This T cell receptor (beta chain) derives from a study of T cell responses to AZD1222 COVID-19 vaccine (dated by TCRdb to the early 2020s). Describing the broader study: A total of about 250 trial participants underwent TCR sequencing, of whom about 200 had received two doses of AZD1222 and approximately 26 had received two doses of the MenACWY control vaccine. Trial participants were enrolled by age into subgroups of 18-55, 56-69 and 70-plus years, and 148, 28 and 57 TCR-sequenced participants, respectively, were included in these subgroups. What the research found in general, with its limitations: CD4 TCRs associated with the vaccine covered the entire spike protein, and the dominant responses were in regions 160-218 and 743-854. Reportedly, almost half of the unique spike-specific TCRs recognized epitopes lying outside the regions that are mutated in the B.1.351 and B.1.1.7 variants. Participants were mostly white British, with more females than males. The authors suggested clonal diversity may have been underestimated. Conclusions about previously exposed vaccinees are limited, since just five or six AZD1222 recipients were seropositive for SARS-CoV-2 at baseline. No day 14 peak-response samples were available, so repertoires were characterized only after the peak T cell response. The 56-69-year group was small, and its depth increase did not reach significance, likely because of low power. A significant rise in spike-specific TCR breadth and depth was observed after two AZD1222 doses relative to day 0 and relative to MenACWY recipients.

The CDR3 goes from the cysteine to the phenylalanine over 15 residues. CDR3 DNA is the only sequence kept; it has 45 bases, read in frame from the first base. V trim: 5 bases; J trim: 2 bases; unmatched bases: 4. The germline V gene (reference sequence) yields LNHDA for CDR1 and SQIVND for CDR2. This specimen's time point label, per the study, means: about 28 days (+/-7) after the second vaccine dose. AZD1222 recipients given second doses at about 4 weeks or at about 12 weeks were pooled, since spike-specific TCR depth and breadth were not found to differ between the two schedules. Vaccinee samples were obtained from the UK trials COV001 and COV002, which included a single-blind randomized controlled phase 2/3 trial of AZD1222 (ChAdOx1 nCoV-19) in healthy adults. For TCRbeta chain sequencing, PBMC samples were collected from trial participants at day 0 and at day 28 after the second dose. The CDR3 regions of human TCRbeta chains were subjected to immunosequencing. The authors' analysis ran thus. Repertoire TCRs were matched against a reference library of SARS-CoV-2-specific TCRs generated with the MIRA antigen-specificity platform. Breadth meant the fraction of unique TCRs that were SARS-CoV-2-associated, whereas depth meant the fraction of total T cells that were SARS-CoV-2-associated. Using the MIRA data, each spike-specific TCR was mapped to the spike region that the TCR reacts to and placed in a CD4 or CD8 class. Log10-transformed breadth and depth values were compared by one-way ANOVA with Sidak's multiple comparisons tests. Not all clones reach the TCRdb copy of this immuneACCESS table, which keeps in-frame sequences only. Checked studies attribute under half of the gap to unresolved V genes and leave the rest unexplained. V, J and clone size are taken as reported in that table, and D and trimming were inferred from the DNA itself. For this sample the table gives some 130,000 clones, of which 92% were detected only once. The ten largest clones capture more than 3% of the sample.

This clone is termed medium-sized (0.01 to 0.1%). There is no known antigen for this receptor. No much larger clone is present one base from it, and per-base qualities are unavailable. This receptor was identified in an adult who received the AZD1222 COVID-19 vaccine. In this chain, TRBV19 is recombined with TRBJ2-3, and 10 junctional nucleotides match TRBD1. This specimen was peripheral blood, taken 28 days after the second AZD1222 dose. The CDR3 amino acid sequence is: CASSAGQGITDTQYF. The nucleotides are TGTGCCAGTAGTGCGGGACAGGGGATCACAGATACGCAGTATTTT.